The 18 T cell receptor beta chains presented below share a single source sample, sequenced in a study of T cell repertoires in cytomegalovirus infection. A single record per CDR3 protein comes from TCRdb applying MiXCR to the reads. The sample lists some 920,000 distinct CDR3 sequences; roughly 30% were seen once. These receptors have no identified antigens. The specimen was cultured CD8+ T cells from PBMCs, collected from culture after CMV antigen stimulation. These TCRs come from a human donor in good health (CMV status not recorded). Some clones in this sample may be carry-over from other donors' samples.

This clonotype has at least ten counts. This rearrangement joins TRBV12-3 or TRBV12-4 to TRBJ1-5; D remains unclear. Trimming removed 1 base from V and 4 bases from J, with 11 bases in between. CDR3 length: 15 residues. This chain's CDR3 is CASSLVARRNQPQHF. CDR3 nucleotides: TGTGCCAGCAGTTTAGTGGCCCGGAGGAATCAGCCCCAGCATTTT.

This clonotype was picked up a small number of times. V is TRBV6-1 and J is TRBJ2-7; D is perhaps TRBD2 (5 bases). Germline CDR1 reads MNHNS; CDR2 reads SASEGT. The V gene lost 6 bases and the J gene lost 7 bases, with 16 bases spanning the gap. The CDR3 sequence is 13 residues long. The CDR3, as DNA: TGTGCCAGCAGGGATTGGGGAGATGCAGAGCAGTACTTC. Its protein product is CASRDWGDAEQYF.

The sample holds a few counts of this clonotype. The chain employs TRBV10-3 and TRBJ2-3; perhaps TRBD2 as D (5 bases). V shed 8 bases and J shed 1 base, with 19 bases lying between them. The germline CDR1 and CDR2 sequences are ENHRY and SYGVKD. The CDR3 loop spans 16 amino acids. CDR3 amino acids: CAILGWRTRGTDTQYF. CDR3 sequence (DNA): TGTGCCATCCTAGGGTGGAGGACTCGTGGCACAGATACGCAGTATTTT.

The chain couples TRBV11-1 to TRBJ2-1, with D unresolved. The CDR3 spans 16 residues. V gave up 4 bases and J gave up 5 bases, with 18 bases separating them. In germline, CDR1 is SGHAT, CDR2 FQDESV (reference sequence). The CDR3 here is CASSSADTADHNEQFF. CDR3 coding DNA: TGTGCCAGCAGCTCGGCTGACACAGCCGACCACAATGAGCAGTTCTTC.

This clonotype was counted many times. The chain uses TRBV12-3 or TRBV12-4 and TRBJ2-3; possible D gene TRBD2, 6 bases. The V gene lost 7 bases and the J gene lost 1 base, with 18 bases spanning the gap. This CDR3 comprises 16 residues. CDR3 nucleotide sequence: TGTGCCAGCACCCAGCGGCGGGACGTCGGCACAGATACGCAGTATTTT. This sequence encodes CASTQRRDVGTDTQYF.

The rearrangement joins TRBV19 to TRBJ1-2; D gene unclear. This CDR3 comprises 13 residues. Germline loops: CDR1 LNHDA, CDR2 SQIVND (reference sequence). Trimming shortened V by 3 bases and J by 4 bases, and 9 bases separated the two germline ends. CDR3 in amino acids: CASSIGLGYGYTF. In nucleotides, the CDR3 is TGTGCCAGTAGTATCGGATTGGGCTATGGCTACACCTTC.

Notes on this clonotype: The CDR3 does not end in the conserved phenylalanine or tryptophan, so this is likely a read error. The chain couples TRBV20-1 to TRBJ1-2; no clear D. Trimming removed 5 bases at V and 4 bases at J, with 8 bases between. Germline V CDR1 and CDR2: DFQATT, SNEGSKA (reference sequence). This CDR3 has 11 amino acids. CDR3: CSAPQFYGYTL. CDR3 bases: TGCAGTGCTCCACAGTTCTATGGCTACACCTTG.

The rearrangement uses TRBV27 and TRBJ1-1, with TRBD1 matching over 7 bases. CDR1 and CDR2 from the germline V gene are MNHEY and SMNVEV (reference sequence). This CDR3 region has 14 residues. V trimming: 7 bases; J trimming: 0 bases; junction bases outside the gene matches: 5. The CDR3 is CASNGGQMNTEAFF. In DNA, the CDR3 is TGTGCCAGCAACGGGGGACAGATGAACACTGAAGCTTTCTTT.

The chain carries TRBV12-3 or TRBV12-4 and TRBJ2-3, with 7 bases that match TRBD1. The CDR3 is 17 residues long. V trimming: 2 bases; J trimming: 2 bases; junction bases outside the gene matches: 10. Here the CDR3 reads CASSLRKVTGNTDTQYF. For the CDR3, the DNA is TGTGCCAGCAGTTTACGAAAGGTGACAGGGAACACAGATACGCAGTATTTT.

The CDR3 nucleotides are TGTGCCAGTAGACCAAGCGTCAGCTCTGGAAACACCATATATTTT. This codes for CASRPSVSSGNTIYF. The chain employs TRBV19 and TRBJ1-3; D is unclear. Germline V gene sequence: CDR1 LNHDA, CDR2 SQIVND (reference sequence). V was pared by 6 bases and J by 0 bases, with 12 bases between. The CDR3 runs to 15 residues.

The chain links TRBV12-3 or TRBV12-4 to TRBJ1-5, with 9 bases matching TRBD1. Trimming cost V 6 bases and J 0 bases; bases outside gene matches: 3. The CDR3 length is 15 residues. CDR3 amino acids: CASSGQGISNQPQHF. The CDR3 DNA reads as TGTGCCAGCAGCGGACAGGGGATTAGCAATCAGCCCCAGCATTTT.

J is TRBJ2-7 and V is TRBV4-1, with 7 bases fitting TRBD2. V lost 1 base and J lost 2; bases outside the gene matches: 2. The CDR3 consists of 14 residues. Germline values: CDR1 MGHRA, CDR2 YSYEKL. CDR3 sequence (DNA): TGCGCCAGCAGCCAAGTCGGGGGGACCTACGAGCAGTACTTC. Encoded protein: CASSQVGGTYEQYF.

V usage is TRBV5-1 and J usage is TRBJ1-2, with 8 bases fitting TRBD1. The germline gives CDR1 SGHRS, CDR2 YFSETQ. This CDR3 is 16 amino acids long. The junction had 11 bases not matched to a gene; V was cut back by 4 bases and J by 3 bases. This CDR3 reads CASSPATGELDYGYTF. The CDR3 DNA follows: TGCGCCAGCAGCCCTGCGACAGGGGAGCTCGACTATGGCTACACCTTC.

The genes are TRBV27 and TRBJ2-3; possibly TRBD2 for D (5 bases). The CDR3 runs to 14 residues. In germline, CDR1 is MNHEY, CDR2 SMNVEV (reference sequence). Deletions cut 8 bases from V and 0 bases from J, with 12 bases between. CDR3 protein: CASGLRASTDTQYF. DNA for the CDR3: TGTGCCAGCGGTCTGAGGGCGAGCACAGATACGCAGTATTTT.

V and J are TRBV4-1 and TRBJ2-1; the match to TRBD2 covers 12 bases. There are 17 residues in the CDR3. Germline assignment: CDR1 MGHRA and CDR2 YSYEKL. Trimming cost V 1 base and J 5 bases; bases outside gene matches: 6. CDR3 sequence (DNA): TGCGCCAGCAGCCAAGCTTGGACTAGCGGGGAGCACAATGAGCAGTTCTTC. This gives the protein CASSQAWTSGEHNEQFF.

The chain carries TRBV15 and TRBJ2-1; TRBD2 matches at 13 bases. Germline CDR1 LNHNV, CDR2 YYDKDF (reference sequence). V dropped 4 bases and J dropped 9; count of bases not matched to a gene: 6. The CDR3 runs to 15 residues. The CDR3 is CATSKTSGGAGEQFF. The CDR3 DNA follows: TGTGCCACCAGCAAAACTAGCGGGGGGGCAGGTGAGCAGTTCTTC.

This clonotype appeared many times. V is TRBV7-2 and J is TRBJ2-4; D is uncertain. The CDR3 is 15 amino acids. From germline, CDR1 is SGHTA and CDR2 FQGNSA. Trimming took 1 base from V and 10 from J, leaving 17 bases between them. The CDR3 protein is CASSLDWGSNGIQYF. CDR3 nucleotides: TGTGCCAGCAGCTTAGATTGGGGTAGCAACGGGATTCAGTACTTC.

CDR3 sequence: CASSMQDRAETQYF. The CDR3 nucleotides read TGTGCCAGCAGCATGCAGGACAGGGCAGAGACCCAGTACTTC. The chain couples TRBV5-6 to TRBJ2-5; TRBD1 aligns across 8 bases. Germline V lookup: CDR1 SGHDT, CDR2 YYEEEE. Trimming removed 4 bases from V and 4 bases from J; junction bases left unmatched: 6. The CDR3 covers 14 residues.